Listed below are T cell receptor beta chains from one sample, sequenced in a study of cytomegalovirus exposure and HLA in healthy donors. Assay: immunoSEQ multiplex PCR; the TCRdb copy retains only in-frame clones and omits some. In the table there are about 160,000 clones, about four fifths of which are singletons. The sequencing sample was made of PBMCs. These receptor sequences come from a man between 45 and 60 years old in good health and CMV-seropositive. The CDR3 runs from the conserved cysteine through the conserved F or W. A D gene is named only where the DNA matches it firmly. Clone sizes are given selectively: once, few, many, or a class where the clone is expanded.

D gene: NA
clone size: NA
V gene: TRBV9
J gene: TRBJ2-7
CDR3 protein: CASSAGGPWEQYF
CDR3 DNA: TGTGCCAGCAGCGCGGGGGGCCCTTGGGAGCAGTACTTC

D gene: NA
clone size: NA
V gene: TRBV7-6
J gene: TRBJ2-3
CDR3 protein: CASSPEGVVTDTQYF
CDR3 DNA: TGTGCCAGCAGCCCCGAGGGAGTAGTCACAGATACGCAGTATTTT

D gene: TRBD2
clone size: NA
V gene: TRBV5-1
J gene: TRBJ2-7
CDR3 protein: CASSLGRSSGPSYEQYF
CDR3 DNA: TGCGCCAGCAGCTTGGGACGGTCTAGCGGGCCGTCCTACGAGCAGTACTTC

D gene: NA
clone size: NA
V gene: TRBV21-1
J gene: TRBJ2-7
CDR3 protein: CASSKGALDYEQYF
CDR3 DNA: TGTGCCAGCAGCAAAGGGGCCCTGGACTACGAGCAGTACTTC

D gene: TRBD2
clone size: NA
V gene: TRBV6-6
J gene: TRBJ2-2
CDR3 protein: CASSYGGGANTGELFF
CDR3 DNA: TGTGCCAGCAGTTATGGCGGGGGGGCGAACACCGGGGAGCTGTTTTTT

D gene: NA
clone size: NA
V gene: TRBV6-1
J gene: TRBJ1-2
CDR3 protein: CASSEGTTGYTF
CDR3 DNA: TGTGCCAGCAGTGAAGGGACTACTGGCTACACCTTC

D gene: NA
clone size: NA
V gene: TRBV5-3
J gene: TRBJ2-2
CDR3 protein: CARSPWAETNKRNTGELFF
CDR3 DNA: TGTGCCAGAAGTCCTTGGGCCGAGACCAATAAACGAAACACCGGGGAGCTGTTTTTT

D gene: NA
clone size: NA
V gene: TRBV11-2
J gene: TRBJ2-4
CDR3 protein: CASSPRRGNIQYF
CDR3 DNA: TGTGCCAGCAGCCCCCGCAGAGGGAACATTCAGTACTTC

D gene: NA
clone size: NA
V gene: TRBV11-3
J gene: TRBJ1-1
CDR3 protein: CASSSDAGNTEAFF
CDR3 DNA: TGTGCCAGCAGCTCAGATGCCGGGAACACTGAAGCTTTCTTT

D gene: NA
clone size: NA
V gene: TRBV7-9
J gene: TRBJ1-2
CDR3 protein: CASSAGYDYGYTF
CDR3 DNA: TGTGCCAGCAGCGCAGGGTACGACTATGGCTACACCTTC

D gene: TRBD1
clone size: NA
V gene: TRBV13
J gene: TRBJ1-1
CDR3 protein: CASSVVTGFSEAFF
CDR3 DNA: TGTGCCAGCAGCGTAGTGACAGGGTTCTCTGAAGCTTTCTTT

D gene: TRBD1
clone size: NA
V gene: TRBV9
J gene: TRBJ2-3
CDR3 protein: CASSPGQGGNRDTQYF
CDR3 DNA: TGTGCCAGCAGCCCCGGACAGGGCGGGAATAGAGATACGCAGTATTTT

D gene: TRBD2
clone size: NA
V gene: TRBV19
J gene: TRBJ2-7
CDR3 protein: CASSVLGSGTNEQYF
CDR3 DNA: TGTGCCAGTAGTGTCCTAGGTAGCGGGACCAACGAGCAGTACTTC

D gene: TRBD1
clone size: once
V gene: TRBV29-1
J gene: TRBJ2-1
CDR3 protein: CSVDKTGGNEQFF
CDR3 DNA: TGCAGCGTTGACAAGACAGGGGGCAATGAGCAGTTCTTC

D gene: TRBD1
clone size: NA
V gene: TRBV2
J gene: TRBJ2-7
CDR3 protein: CASSELTGGQRDEQYF
CDR3 DNA: TGTGCCAGCAGTGAACTGACAGGGGGCCAGCGGGACGAGCAGTACTTC

D gene: NA
clone size: NA
V gene: TRBV28
J gene: TRBJ1-4
CDR3 protein: CASTGSNEKLFF
CDR3 DNA: TGTGCCAGCACTGGGAGTAATGAAAAACTGTTTTTT

D gene: NA
clone size: NA
V gene: TRBV7-2
J gene: TRBJ1-4
CDR3 protein: CASSLFSGHRNEKLFF
CDR3 DNA: TGTGCCAGCAGCTTATTCAGCGGGCACCGGAATGAAAAACTGTTTTTT

D gene: NA
clone size: NA
V gene: TRBV9
J gene: TRBJ1-1
CDR3 protein: CASSPHLGNTEAFF
CDR3 DNA: TGTGCCAGCAGCCCCCATCTCGGTAACACTGAAGCTTTCTTT

D gene: NA
clone size: few
V gene: TRBV7-9
J gene: TRBJ1-5
CDR3 protein: CASSSMGDQPQHF
CDR3 DNA: TGTGCCAGCAGCTCCATGGGAGATCAGCCCCAGCATTTT

D gene: NA
clone size: NA
V gene: TRBV4-1
J gene: TRBJ1-1
CDR3 protein: CASSQEYRNTEAFF
CDR3 DNA: TGCGCCAGCAGCCAAGAGTACAGGAACACTGAAGCTTTCTTT

D gene: NA
clone size: NA
V gene: TRBV28
J gene: TRBJ1-5
CDR3 protein: CASSSNRDTSNQPQHF
CDR3 DNA: TGTGCCAGCAGTTCAAACCGGGACACTAGCAATCAGCCCCAGCATTTT

D gene: TRBD1
clone size: NA
V gene: TRBV11-1
J gene: TRBJ2-6
CDR3 protein: CASSLRPGQGIGANVLTF
CDR3 DNA: TGTGCCAGCAGCTTAAGGCCGGGACAGGGTATTGGGGCCAACGTCCTGACTTTC

D gene: TRBD1
clone size: NA
V gene: TRBV9
J gene: TRBJ1-4
CDR3 protein: CASSFQDREGEKLFF
CDR3 DNA: TGTGCCAGCAGCTTCCAGGACAGGGAGGGTGAAAAACTGTTTTTT

D gene: TRBD1
clone size: NA
V gene: TRBV6-1
J gene: TRBJ1-2
CDR3 protein: CASSEADRGSGGYTF
CDR3 DNA: TGTGCCAGCAGTGAAGCGGACAGGGGCTCGGGGGGCTACACCTTC

D gene: TRBD2
clone size: NA
V gene: TRBV4-3
J gene: TRBJ2-3
CDR3 protein: CASSQEGPSGGGGDTQYF
CDR3 DNA: TGCGCCAGCAGCCAAGAGGGTCCTAGCGGGGGGGGTGGGGATACGCAGTATTTT

D gene: TRBD2
clone size: NA
V gene: TRBV6-1
J gene: TRBJ2-2
CDR3 protein: CASSGFPGLAGGTGELFF
CDR3 DNA: TGTGCCAGCAGTGGATTCCCCGGACTAGCGGGAGGAACCGGGGAGCTGTTTTTT

D gene: TRBD2
clone size: NA
V gene: TRBV28
J gene: TRBJ2-7
CDR3 protein: CASSYGTSGPLGNEQYF
CDR3 DNA: TGTGCCAGCAGTTACGGGACTAGCGGCCCACTGGGTAACGAGCAGTACTTC

D gene: NA
clone size: NA
V gene: TRBV5-1
J gene: TRBJ1-2
CDR3 protein: CASSKLDNPTGGYTF
CDR3 DNA: TGCGCCAGCAGCAAACTGGACAACCCGACGGGTGGCTACACCTTC

D gene: NA
clone size: NA
V gene: TRBV5-6
J gene: TRBJ1-2
CDR3 protein: CASSLAGLDGYTF
CDR3 DNA: TGTGCCAGCAGCTTGGCAGGTCTCGATGGCTACACCTTC

D gene: NA
clone size: few
V gene: TRBV30
J gene: TRBJ2-5
CDR3 protein: CAWRLGGKAETQYF
CDR3 DNA: TGTGCCTGGAGGCTGGGCGGGAAGGCGGAGACCCAGTACTTC

D gene: TRBD2
clone size: NA
V gene: TRBV5-1
J gene: TRBJ2-5
CDR3 protein: CASASGTYQETQYF
CDR3 DNA: TGCGCCAGCGCCAGCGGGACCTACCAAGAGACCCAGTACTTC

D gene: TRBD1
clone size: NA
V gene: TRBV18
J gene: TRBJ1-5
CDR3 protein: CASSPKGAGSNQPQHF
CDR3 DNA: TGTGCCAGCTCACCGAAGGGGGCGGGAAGCAATCAGCCCCAGCATTTT

D gene: NA
clone size: NA
V gene: TRBV5-6
J gene: TRBJ2-3
CDR3 protein: CASSLGGGSTDTQYF
CDR3 DNA: TGTGCCAGCAGCTTGGGCGGTGGGAGTACAGATACGCAGTATTTT

D gene: TRBD2
clone size: once
V gene: TRBV28
J gene: TRBJ2-3
CDR3 protein: CASSFPPSGRYADTQYF
CDR3 DNA: TGTGCCAGCAGTTTCCCTCCTAGCGGGAGATATGCAGATACGCAGTATTTT

D gene: TRBD1
clone size: NA
V gene: TRBV5-4
J gene: TRBJ1-2
CDR3 protein: CASSLDGTDYGYTF
CDR3 DNA: TGTGCCAGCAGCCTGGACGGGACAGACTATGGCTACACCTTC

D gene: TRBD1
clone size: NA
V gene: TRBV9
J gene: TRBJ2-5
CDR3 protein: CASSASPSRGQETQYF
CDR3 DNA: TGTGCCAGCAGCGCCTCTCCGAGCAGGGGGCAAGAGACCCAGTACTTC

D gene: TRBD1
clone size: NA
V gene: TRBV5-4
J gene: TRBJ1-1
CDR3 protein: CASSKGQGATEAFF
CDR3 DNA: TGTGCCAGCAGTAAGGGACAGGGGGCCACTGAAGCTTTCTTT

D gene: NA
clone size: NA
V gene: TRBV27
J gene: TRBJ1-3
CDR3 protein: CASSPFGTFSSGNTIYF
CDR3 DNA: TGTGCCAGCAGTCCCTTCGGGACATTTTCTTCCGGAAACACCATATATTTT

D gene: NA
clone size: NA
V gene: TRBV10-3
J gene: TRBJ2-7
CDR3 protein: CAISGGDGYEQYF
CDR3 DNA: TGTGCCATCAGTGGGGGGGACGGCTACGAGCAGTACTTC

D gene: TRBD2
clone size: few
V gene: TRBV7-2
J gene: TRBJ2-1
CDR3 protein: CASSWDYRSYNEQFF
CDR3 DNA: TGTGCCAGCAGCTGGGACTACCGCTCCTACAATGAGCAGTTCTTC

D gene: NA
clone size: NA
V gene: TRBV30
J gene: TRBJ1-3
CDR3 protein: CAWRANNREPSRNTIYF
CDR3 DNA: TGTGCCTGGAGAGCAAATAACAGGGAACCATCCCGAAACACCATATATTTT

D gene: TRBD1
clone size: NA
V gene: TRBV7-2
J gene: TRBJ2-2
CDR3 protein: CASSLGTGYDTGELFF
CDR3 DNA: TGTGCCAGCAGCTTAGGGACAGGGTACGACACCGGGGAGCTGTTTTTT

D gene: NA
clone size: NA
V gene: TRBV5-1
J gene: TRBJ1-3
CDR3 protein: CASSLAREGLPSGNTIYF
CDR3 DNA: TGCGCCAGCAGCTTGGCCAGGGAGGGACTACCCTCTGGAAACACCATATATTTT

D gene: TRBD2
clone size: NA
V gene: TRBV7-6
J gene: TRBJ2-5
CDR3 protein: CASSSAGRQETQYF
CDR3 DNA: TGTGCCAGCAGCTCAGCGGGGAGACAAGAGACCCAGTACTTC

D gene: TRBD1
clone size: NA
V gene: TRBV18
J gene: TRBJ1-2
CDR3 protein: CASVQSGGINYGYTF
CDR3 DNA: TGTGCCAGCGTACAGTCAGGGGGCATCAACTATGGCTACACCTTC

D gene: NA
clone size: NA
V gene: TRBV28
J gene: TRBJ1-2
CDR3 protein: CATSNGVGFGDGYTF
CDR3 DNA: TGTGCCACCTCTAACGGGGTAGGGTTTGGGGATGGCTACACCTTC

D gene: NA
clone size: NA
V gene: TRBV11-2
J gene: TRBJ2-7
CDR3 protein: CASSLAGESYEQYF
CDR3 DNA: TGTGCCAGCAGCTTAGCGGGGGAAAGCTACGAGCAGTACTTC

D gene: TRBD2
clone size: NA
V gene: TRBV7-2
J gene: TRBJ2-5
CDR3 protein: CASSLARGLAWETQYF
CDR3 DNA: TGTGCCAGCAGCTTAGCGCGGGGACTAGCGTGGGAGACCCAGTACTTC

D gene: NA
clone size: NA
V gene: TRBV5-1
J gene: TRBJ2-7
CDR3 protein: CASRRGTAGVGYEQYF
CDR3 DNA: TGCGCCAGCAGGAGAGGGACAGCGGGAGTTGGTTACGAGCAGTACTTC